This T cell receptor beta chain is drawn from a study of regulatory T cells in long-lasting Graves disease. In the study overall: For under 3 months, newly diagnosed Graves' patients had been taking antithyroid drugs. Findings and caveats of the study: Persistent Graves' disease cases displayed lower TCR diversity than newly diagnosed ones.

The sample's time point: newly diagnosed GD, antithyroid drugs for less than 3 months. RNA isolated from PBMCs was used to make the TCR library. Graves' disease diagnosis relied on American Thyroid Association guidelines. V was trimmed by 6 bases and J by 0 bases, leaving 9 bases between them. The germline gives CDR1 MDHEN, CDR2 SYDVKM. The CDR3 runs to 14 residues. Both iRepertoire HTBI primers and Arm-PCR of CDR3 regions were used to build the TCR beta libraries. TCRdb reprocessed the multiplex PCR reads with MiXCR, giving one entry per CDR3 protein. The sample holds around 420,000 distinct CDR3 sequences, around 15% seen once. About this clonotype: What it binds is not known.

The sequences come from peripheral blood mononuclear cells (PBMCs), collected at new diagnosis, from a patient treated with antithyroid drugs. The sequence came from a female donor with Graves disease. The chain is built from TRBV28 and TRBJ1-3; D is ambiguous. CDR3 region: CASSQQSSGNTIYF. The CDR3 region has the DNA TGTGCCAGCAGCCAGCAGAGCTCTGGAAACACCATATATTTT.